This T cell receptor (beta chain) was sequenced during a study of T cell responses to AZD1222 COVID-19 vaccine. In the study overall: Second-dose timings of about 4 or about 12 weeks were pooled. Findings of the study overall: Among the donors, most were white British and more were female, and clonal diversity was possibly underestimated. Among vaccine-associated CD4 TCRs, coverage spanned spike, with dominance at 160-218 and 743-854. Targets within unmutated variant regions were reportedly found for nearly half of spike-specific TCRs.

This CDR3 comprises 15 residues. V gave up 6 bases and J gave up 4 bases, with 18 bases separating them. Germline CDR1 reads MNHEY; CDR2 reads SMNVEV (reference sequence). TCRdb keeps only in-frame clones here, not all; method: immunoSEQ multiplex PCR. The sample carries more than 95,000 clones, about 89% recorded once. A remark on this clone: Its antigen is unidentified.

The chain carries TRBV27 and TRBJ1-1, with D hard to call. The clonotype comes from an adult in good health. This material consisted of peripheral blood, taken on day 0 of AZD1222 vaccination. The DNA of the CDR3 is TGTGCCAGCAGCAAGGCGAGGCACCTGGGCACTGAAGCTTTCTTT. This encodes CASSKARHLGTEAFF.